The 32 T cell receptor beta chains below were found in one sample sequenced in a study of CD8 T cells in ankylosing spondylitis. TCRdb re-called the 5' RACE reads with MiXCR, one entry per CDR3 protein. The table records about 240,000 distinct CDR3 sequences, less than 9.5% of them present only once. Sequenced: blood, either unsorted or a sorted T cell fraction (not recorded which). The origin of the receptors is a female donor with ankylosing spondylitis or in good health (not recorded which).

This clonotype turned up a few times. The chain employs TRBV7-2 and TRBJ2-7; a possible D gene is TRBD1 (6 bases). The CDR3 has 15 residues. The germline V gene encodes CDR1 SGHTA and CDR2 FQGNSA. Trimming stripped 2 bases from V and 2 bases from J, with 13 bases between. This CDR3 is CASSLWQGTPYEQYF. CDR3 nucleotide sequence: TGTGCCAGCAGCTTATGGCAGGGGACGCCCTACGAGCAGTACTTC.

This clonotype was counted many times. This CDR3 is CASSFQGNSYEQYF. In nucleotides, the CDR3 is TGTGCCAGCAGTTTTCAAGGGAACTCCTACGAGCAGTACTTC. J is TRBJ2-7 and V is TRBV28; no reliable D call. The CDR3 has 14 residues. Between the trimmed V and J ends, which lost 3 bases and 0 bases, there was a span of 9 bases. Germline V gives CDR1 MDHEN, CDR2 SYDVKM.

Concerning this clonotype: This could be a read error, since a much larger clone is one nucleotide away. J is TRBJ1-5 and V is TRBV5-1; D remains unclear. Germline values: CDR1 SGHRS, CDR2 YFSETQ. The CDR3 sequence is 15 residues long. This CDR3 is CASGLGGASNQPQHF. CDR3 coding DNA: TGCGCCAGCGGCTTAGGAGGAGCGAGCAATCAGCCCCAGCATTTT.

This clonotype was counted at least ten times. The chain links TRBV13 to TRBJ2-5; D not resolved. The V end was cut by 5 bases, the J end by 6 bases, with 10 bases between. Germline CDR1 reads PRHDT; CDR2 reads FYEKMQ (reference sequence). The CDR3 is 12 residues long. This CDR3 is CASSSRRQTQYF. The CDR3 coding sequence is TGTGCCAGCAGCAGCCGCCGGCAGACCCAGTACTTC.

This clonotype was recorded many times. The chain combines TRBV7-2 with TRBJ2-1, with 14 positions matching TRBD2. The ends lost 5 bases at V and 8 bases at J; junction bases unmatched: 11. Germline assignment: CDR1 SGHTA and CDR2 FQGNSA. The CDR3 totals 17 residues. The CDR3 protein is CASSPGPGLAGEDEQFF. The CDR3 bases are TGTGCCAGCAGCCCGGGGCCGGGACTAGCGGGAGAGGATGAGCAGTTCTTC.

This clonotype has a handful of counts. The CDR3 loop is CSASGIAGGRTYEQYF. The CDR3 region has the DNA TGCAGTGCCAGTGGGATAGCGGGAGGGAGGACCTACGAGCAGTACTTC. J is TRBJ2-7 and V is TRBV20-1; 11 bases agree with TRBD2. This CDR3 is built from 16 residues. Germline CDR1 reads DFQATT; CDR2 reads SNEGSKA (reference sequence). V gave up 6 bases and J gave up 2 bases; unmatched junction bases: 12.

This clonotype was counted many times. V is TRBV20-1 and J is TRBJ1-1; the match to TRBD1 covers 7 bases. Germline values: CDR1 DFQATT, CDR2 SNEGSKA (reference sequence). V was pared by 5 bases and J by 2 bases, with 8 bases of the junction left unmatched. This CDR3 is 14 amino acids long. CDR3 bases: TGCAGTGCTCTAGCGACAGGGATTAACACTGAAGCTTTCTTT. It specifies CSALATGINTEAFF.

The chain couples TRBV2 to TRBJ1-1; D call uncertain. Between the trimmed V and J ends, which lost 7 bases and 1 base, there was a span of 7 bases. CDR3 length equals 12 residues. Germline loops: CDR1 SNHLY, CDR2 FYNNEI. For the CDR3, the DNA is TGTGCCAGCACCGGACCGAACACTGAAGCTTTCTTT. Translation gives CASTGPNTEAFF.

In this sample, this clonotype turned up many times. V usage is TRBV7-2 and J usage is TRBJ2-7; possible D gene TRBD2, 6 bases. The CDR3 runs 14 residues. Trimming took off 5 bases at V and 0 bases at J, with 11 bases between the two ends. Germline CDR1 is SGHTA and CDR2 is FQGNSA. Here the CDR3 DNA reads TGTGCCAGCAGCCGCACGGGACTCTCCTACGAGCAGTACTTC. As protein: CASSRTGLSYEQYF.

This clonotype showed up many times. The V and J genes are TRBV29-1 and TRBJ1-1; D is undetermined. V gave up 5 bases and J gave up 3 bases, with 7 bases separating them. The CDR3 extends over 11 amino acids. Germline V lookup: CDR1 SQVTM, CDR2 ANQGSEA. The CDR3 coding sequence is TGCAGCGTTTCTGGGGACACTGAAGCTTTCTTT. It specifies CSVSGDTEAFF.

Turning to this clonotype: This sequence may be a read error, since a much larger clone differs from it by one base. This chain uses TRBV29-1 with TRBJ2-3; D might be TRBD1 (5 bases). Germline lookup yields CDR1 SQVTM and CDR2 ANQGSEA. CDR3 length: 12 amino acids. The germline V and J ends were trimmed by 5 bases and 4 bases, with 10 bases remaining between them. Here the CDR3 DNA reads TGCAGCGTTACCAGGGCGCCAGATACGCAGTATTTT. It specifies CSVTRAPDTQYF.

This clonotype came up many times. The rearrangement links TRBV20-1 to TRBJ2-7, with TRBD1 identical over 8 bases. Unmatched junction bases numbered 2, after V lost 4 bases and J lost 0 bases. The CDR3 extends over 13 amino acids. CDR1 DFQATT and CDR2 SNEGSKA come from the germline V gene (reference sequence). Written as DNA, the CDR3 is TGCAGTGCTACAGGGGGCGACTCCTACGAGCAGTACTTC. Translation gives CSATGGDSYEQYF.

The chain couples TRBV7-6 to TRBJ2-1; a weak D match, TRBD2 (5 bases). CDR3 size: 13 residues. Trimming removed 3 bases from V and 8 bases from J, with 11 bases in between. Per germline, CDR1 SGHVS and CDR2 FNYEAQ. Here the CDR3 DNA reads TGTGCCAGCAGCTTTTGGGAGAAAGATGAGCAGTTCTTC. Translation gives CASSFWEKDEQFF.

This clonotype was observed at least ten times. CDR3 bases: TGTGCCAGCAGCCCCGGGAGCCCGAAATACGAGCAGTACTTC. Translation: CASSPGSPKYEQYF. V gene TRBV7-9 combines with J gene TRBJ2-7; D possibly corresponds to TRBD2 (6 bases). Trimming shortened V by 5 bases and J by 4 bases, and 15 bases separated the two germline ends. This CDR3 has 14 amino acids. Looked up from germline, CDR1 is SEHNR and CDR2 is FQNEAQ (reference sequence).

For this clonotype: A read error may explain this, as a much larger clone is one base away. The V gene is TRBV28, the J gene TRBJ2-5; 9 bases map to TRBD1. The CDR3 is 15 amino acids. Germline V gives CDR1 MDHEN, CDR2 SYDVKM. The CDR3 nucleotides are TGTGGCAGCAGTCTCCACAGGGGGCTCCAAGAGACCCAGTACTTC. Its translation is CGSSLHRGLQETQYF.

This clonotype was seen at least ten times. J is TRBJ2-4 and V is TRBV6-4; D is perhaps TRBD2 (6 bases). Trimming stripped 8 bases from V and 2 bases from J, with 10 bases between. The CDR3 consists of 13 residues. Germline CDR1 is MRHNA and CDR2 is SNTAGT. The CDR3 is CASAGFPKNIQYF. The CDR3 coding sequence is TGTGCCAGCGCGGGATTCCCCAAAAACATTCAGTACTTC.

This clonotype came up many times. The chain links TRBV29-1 to TRBJ2-1; possible D gene TRBD2, 5 bases. Between the trimmed V and J ends, which lost 8 bases and 9 bases, there was a span of 20 bases. Germline values: CDR1 SQVTM, CDR2 ANQGSEA. This CDR3 comprises 13 residues. The CDR3 loop reads CSHPASMASEQFF. DNA for the CDR3: TGCAGCCACCCGGCTAGCATGGCCTCTGAGCAGTTCTTC.

This clonotype was seen ten or more times. J is TRBJ1-5 and V is TRBV12-3 or TRBV12-4; TRBD1 matches 7 bases. This CDR3 has 15 residues. V trimming: 5 bases; J trimming: 4 bases; junction bases outside the gene matches: 8. This CDR3 reads CASSPPTGVNQPQHF. The CDR3 nucleotides are TGTGCCAGCAGTCCACCCACAGGGGTAAATCAGCCCCAGCATTTT.

This clonotype was counted many times. The V gene is TRBV7-6, the J gene TRBJ2-3; tentatively, D is TRBD2 (6 bases). The ends were cut back, 7 bases at V and 4 bases at J, with 15 bases in the middle. This CDR3 is built from 14 residues. The germline CDR1 and CDR2 sequences are SGHVS and FNYEAQ. The CDR3 sequence: CASTRGRSSDTQYF. In DNA, the CDR3 is TGTGCCAGCACCCGTGGGAGGAGTTCAGATACGCAGTATTTT.

The chain employs TRBV11-3 and TRBJ1-1; no clear D. The ends were cut back, 5 bases at V and 1 base at J, with 11 bases in the middle. The length of the CDR3 is 14 residues. Germline values: CDR1 SGHNT, CDR2 YENEEA. The CDR3 protein is CASSPGRGNTEAFF. CDR3 DNA: TGTGCCAGCAGCCCTGGCCGGGGGAACACTGAAGCTTTCTTT.

This clonotype has just a few counts. It may be a read error: a sequence one base away is much more abundant. The conserved phenylalanine or tryptophan is not found at the CDR3 terminus, so this likely reflects a read error. V and J are TRBV12-3 or TRBV12-4 and TRBJ1-1; 8 nucleotides align to TRBD1. The V gene end was trimmed by 6 bases and the J gene end by 7 bases; junction bases not matched to a gene: 7. The CDR3 is 13 residues long. Here the CDR3 reads CASRPGGAYEAFS. CDR3 bases: TGTGCCAGCAGGCCAGGGGGCGCTTATGAAGCTTTCTCT.

This clonotype has at least ten counts. This sequence joins TRBV7-2 and TRBJ2-3, with unresolved D. Germline loops: CDR1 SGHTA, CDR2 FQGNSA. The CDR3 spans 14 residues. Trimming removed 6 bases from V and 1 base from J, with 11 bases in between. The CDR3 DNA reads as TGTGCCAGCAGTATTCGACCCCGCACAGATACGCAGTATTTT. Its translation is CASSIRPRTDTQYF.

Ten or more counts support this clonotype. V is TRBV5-1 and J is TRBJ1-2; D perhaps matches TRBD1 (6 bases). Germline V gives CDR1 SGHRS, CDR2 YFSETQ. The length of the CDR3 is 14 residues. The V and J ends lost 4 bases and 7 bases respectively, with 17 bases between them. The CDR3 loop is CASSHQQGDAGYTF. CDR3 in DNA: TGCGCCAGCAGCCACCAACAGGGAGATGCTGGCTACACCTTC.

Ten or more counts support this clonotype. The chain combines TRBV6-4 with TRBJ2-1; D remains ambiguous. V dropped 6 bases and J dropped 11 bases, with 8 bases sitting between them. CDR1 and CDR2 from the germline V gene are MRHNA and SNTAGT. There are 10 residues in the CDR3. The CDR3 DNA reads TGTGCCAGCAGCCCCCGGAAGCAGTTCTTC. Amino acid sequence: CASSPRKQFF.

This clonotype was counted at least ten times. The rearrangement joins TRBV29-1 to TRBJ1-1; D might be TRBD1 (5 bases). The germline CDR1 and CDR2 sequences are SQVTM and ANQGSEA. With 4 bases removed from V and 5 bases from J, the gap between germline ends came to 11 bases. The CDR3 is 12 amino acids. CDR3 sequence reads: CSVVGGGTEAFF. The CDR3 DNA reads as TGCAGCGTTGTTGGCGGGGGTACTGAAGCTTTCTTT. The complete variable domain, with remaining parts taken from reference TRBV29-1 and TRBJ1-1, reads SAVISQKPSRDICQRGTSLTIQCQVDSQVTMMFWYRQQPGQSLTLIATANQGSEATYESGFVIDKFPISRPNLTFSTLTVSNMSPEDSSIYLCSVVGGGTEAFFGQGTRLTVV.

This clonotype occurred many times. The V and J genes are TRBV12-3 or TRBV12-4 and TRBJ2-7, with D unclear. V dropped 6 bases and J dropped 6 bases, with 18 bases sitting between them. This CDR3 contains 14 residues. The CDR3 sequence: CASSPAGWTFEQYF. The CDR3 coding sequence is TGTGCCAGCAGCCCCGCAGGTTGGACCTTCGAGCAGTACTTC.

This clonotype was observed many times. J is TRBJ2-2 and V is TRBV7-2; D is possibly TRBD2 (6 bases). V was pared by 5 bases and J by 5 bases, with 15 bases between. The length of the CDR3 is 15 residues. Per germline, CDR1 SGHTA and CDR2 FQGNSA. CDR3 nucleotides: TGTGCCAGCAGCATCCTCGGGAGTGAAACCGGGGAGCTGTTTTTT. It yields the protein CASSILGSETGELFF.

The J gene is TRBJ1-1, the V gene TRBV12-3 or TRBV12-4; D gene ambiguous. The CDR3 consists of 15 residues. The germline V and J ends were trimmed by 5 bases and 3 bases, with 16 bases remaining between them. CDR3 nucleotide sequence: TGTGCCAGCAGTCCCTCCCCCCGCATGGACACTGAAGCTTTCTTT. Translating gives CASSPSPRMDTEAFF.

This clonotype was seen repeatedly, ten times or more. The chain recombines TRBV5-4 with TRBJ1-3, with D uncertain. This CDR3 is 13 amino acids long. Germline V lookup: CDR1 SGHNT, CDR2 YYREEE (reference sequence). Trimming left V 2 bases short and J 2 bases short, with 5 bases between. Here the CDR3 DNA reads TGTGCCAGCAGCTTCCGGGCTGGAAACACCATATATTTT. Translating it yields CASSFRAGNTIYF.

Ten or more counts support this clonotype. The chain carries TRBV20-1 and TRBJ2-3; D remains unclear. From germline, CDR1 is DFQATT and CDR2 SNEGSKA (reference sequence). V was shortened by 6 bases and J by 2 bases, with 12 bases between the two germline ends. This CDR3 contains 13 residues. In DNA form, the CDR3 reads TGCAGTGCCTCGCTGGGGTTCACAGATACGCAGTATTTT. Its protein product is CSASLGFTDTQYF.

This clonotype was detected many times. V gene TRBV4-3 combines with J gene TRBJ1-1, with a tentative D call TRBD1 (6 bases). This CDR3 is built from 14 residues. Looked up from germline, CDR1 is LGHNA and CDR2 is YSLEER. The V end lost 1 base, the J end lost 1 base, and 7 bases lay between the germline ends. DNA for the CDR3: TGCGCCAGCAGCCAAGCCAGGGGGAACACTGAAGCTTTCTTT. It yields the protein CASSQARGNTEAFF.

This clonotype was picked up many times. This sequence joins TRBV5-1 and TRBJ2-1; D is possibly TRBD2 (6 bases). The CDR3 is 14 amino acids. The V gene's germline CDR1 is SGHRS and CDR2 YFSETQ. Trimming took off 4 bases at V and 6 bases at J, with 14 bases between the two ends. Written as DNA, the CDR3 is TGCGCCAGCAGCAATGAAGGGCGGGGCAATGAGCAGTTCTTC. Encoded protein: CASSNEGRGNEQFF. Complete variable domain (other parts from reference TRBV5-1 and TRBJ2-1): KAGVTQTPRYLIKTRGQQVTLSCSPISGHRSVSWYQQTPGQGLQFLFEYFSETQRNKGNFPGRFSGRQFSNSRSEMNVSTLELGDSALYLCASSNEGRGNEQFFGPGTRLTVL.